The sequence of this T cell receptor (beta chain) was determined in a study of read filtering for tumor transcriptome and immune sequencing. This clonotype was counted ten times or more. J was trimmed by 6 bases and V by 5 bases; bases with no gene match: 7. The CDR3 length is 15 residues. Germline CDR1 is SGHRS and CDR2 is YFSETQ. This library used around 400 ng RNA and molecular barcoded adaptors spanning alpha/delta and beta/gamma chains. Via MiXCR, TCRdb re-called the reads, giving one row per CDR3 protein. The sample lists roughly 90,000 distinct CDR3 sequences; 20% to 25% were seen once. This sequence was found in a donor older than 35 with multiple myeloma. This sequence joins TRBV5-1 and TRBJ2-1; TRBD1 agrees at 11 bases. The sequencing input was a population of CD138-negative cells sorted from bone marrow. The CDR3 nucleotides read TGCGCCAGCAGGAACGGACAGGGGGCCATCAATGAGCAGTTCTTC. Its translation is CASRNGQGAINEQFF.